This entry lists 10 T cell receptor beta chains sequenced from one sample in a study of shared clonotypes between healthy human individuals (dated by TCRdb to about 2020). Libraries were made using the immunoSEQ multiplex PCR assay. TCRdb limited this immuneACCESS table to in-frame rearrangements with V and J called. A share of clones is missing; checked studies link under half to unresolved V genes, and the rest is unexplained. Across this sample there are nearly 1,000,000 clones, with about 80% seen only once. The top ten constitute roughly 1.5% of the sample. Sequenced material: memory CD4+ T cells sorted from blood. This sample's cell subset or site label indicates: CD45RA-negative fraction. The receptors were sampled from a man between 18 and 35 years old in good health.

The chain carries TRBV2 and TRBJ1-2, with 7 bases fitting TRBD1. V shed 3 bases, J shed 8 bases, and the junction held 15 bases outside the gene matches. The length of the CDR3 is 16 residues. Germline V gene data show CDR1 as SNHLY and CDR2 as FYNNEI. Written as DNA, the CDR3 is TGTGCCAGCAGTGAGTCTCGGGACAGTCGGGGGCGCGGCTACACCTTC. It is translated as CASSESRDSRGRGYTF.

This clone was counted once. CDR3 sequence reads: CASREDTSNQPQHF. The CDR3 DNA sequence: TGTGCCAGCCGTGAAGACACCAGCAATCAGCCCCAGCATTTT. The chain joins TRBV28 to TRBJ1-5; D ambiguous. CDR1 and CDR2 (germline): MDHEN, SYDVKM. The CDR3 runs 14 residues. V dropped 8 bases and J dropped 1 base, with 12 bases sitting between them.

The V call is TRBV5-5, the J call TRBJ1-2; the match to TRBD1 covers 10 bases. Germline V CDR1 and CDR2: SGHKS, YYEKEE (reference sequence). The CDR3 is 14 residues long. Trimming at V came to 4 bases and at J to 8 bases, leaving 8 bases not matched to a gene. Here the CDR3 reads CASSQGQGPLGYTF. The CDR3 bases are TGTGCCAGCAGCCAGGGACAGGGGCCTTTGGGCTACACCTTC.

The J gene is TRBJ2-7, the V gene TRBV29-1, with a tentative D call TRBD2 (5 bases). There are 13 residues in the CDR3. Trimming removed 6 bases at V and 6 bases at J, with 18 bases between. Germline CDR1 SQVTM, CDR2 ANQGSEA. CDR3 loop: CSVVLGVSAEQYF. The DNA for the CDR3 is TGCAGCGTGGTCCTCGGGGTTTCTGCCGAGCAGTACTTC.

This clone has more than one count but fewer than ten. The CDR3 loop reads CASSPGQFGYTF. The DNA of the CDR3 is TGTGCCAGCAGCCCCGGACAGTTCGGCTACACCTTC. The chain carries TRBV5-5 and TRBJ1-2, with D perhaps TRBD1 (6 bases). The CDR3 extends over 12 amino acids. The germline V and J ends were trimmed by 4 bases and 8 bases, with 12 bases remaining between them. Germline-derived CDR1 and CDR2 are SGHKS and YYEKEE (reference sequence).

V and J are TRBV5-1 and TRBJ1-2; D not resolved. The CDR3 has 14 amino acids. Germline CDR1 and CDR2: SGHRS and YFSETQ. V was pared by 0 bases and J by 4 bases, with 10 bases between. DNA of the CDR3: TGCGCCAGCAGCTTGGCACGGAGCACCTATGGCTACACCTTC. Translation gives CASSLARSTYGYTF.

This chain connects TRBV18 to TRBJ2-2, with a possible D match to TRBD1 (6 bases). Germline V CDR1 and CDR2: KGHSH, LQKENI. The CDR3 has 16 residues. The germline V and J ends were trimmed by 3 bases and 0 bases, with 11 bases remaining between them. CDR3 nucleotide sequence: TGTGCCAGCTCACCTTCAGGGGCCTCGAACACCGGGGAGCTGTTTTTT. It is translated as CASSPSGASNTGELFF.

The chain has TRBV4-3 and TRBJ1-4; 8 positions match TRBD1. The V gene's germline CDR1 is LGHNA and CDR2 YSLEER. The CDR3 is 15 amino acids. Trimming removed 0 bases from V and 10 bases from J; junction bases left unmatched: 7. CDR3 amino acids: CASSQDGTGGSKLFF. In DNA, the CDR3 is TGCGCCAGCAGCCAAGACGGGACAGGAGGCTCAAAACTGTTTTTT.

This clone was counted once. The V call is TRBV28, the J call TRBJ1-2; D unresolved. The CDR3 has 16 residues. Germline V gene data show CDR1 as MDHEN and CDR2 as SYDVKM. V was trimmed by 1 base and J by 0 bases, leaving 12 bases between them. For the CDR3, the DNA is TGTGCCAGCAGTTTATACCTCAGGAAAGCTAACTATGGCTACACCTTC. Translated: CASSLYLRKANYGYTF.

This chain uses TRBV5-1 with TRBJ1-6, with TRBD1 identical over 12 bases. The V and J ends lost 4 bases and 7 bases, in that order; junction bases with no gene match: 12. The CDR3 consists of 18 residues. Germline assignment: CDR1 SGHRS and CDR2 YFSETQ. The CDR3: CASSPGQGAGWVNSPLHF. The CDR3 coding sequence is TGCGCCAGCAGCCCGGGACAGGGGGCAGGATGGGTGAATTCACCCCTCCACTTT.